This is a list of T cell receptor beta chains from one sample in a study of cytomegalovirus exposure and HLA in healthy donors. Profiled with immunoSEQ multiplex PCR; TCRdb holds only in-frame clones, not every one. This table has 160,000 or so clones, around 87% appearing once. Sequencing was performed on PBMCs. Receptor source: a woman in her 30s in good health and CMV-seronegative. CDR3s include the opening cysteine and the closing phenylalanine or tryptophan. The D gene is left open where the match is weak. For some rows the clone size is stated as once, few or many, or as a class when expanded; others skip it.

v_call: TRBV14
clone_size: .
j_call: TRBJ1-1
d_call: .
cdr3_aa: CASSPLAGNTEAFF
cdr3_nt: TGTGCCAGCAGCCCACTGGCAGGGAACACTGAAGCTTTCTTT

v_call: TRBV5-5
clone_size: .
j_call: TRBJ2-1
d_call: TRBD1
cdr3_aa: CASSPGTGTYNEQFF
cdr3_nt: TGTGCCAGCAGCCCCGGGACAGGGACCTACAATGAGCAGTTCTTC

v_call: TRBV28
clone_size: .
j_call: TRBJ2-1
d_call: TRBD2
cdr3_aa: CASSLQRGALYNEQFF
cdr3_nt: TGTGCCAGCAGTCTACAGCGGGGGGCCTTATACAATGAGCAGTTCTTC

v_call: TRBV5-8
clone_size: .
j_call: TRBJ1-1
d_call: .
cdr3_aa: CASSFRGNTEAFF
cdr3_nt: TGTGCCAGCAGCTTTCGGGGGAATACTGAAGCTTTCTTT

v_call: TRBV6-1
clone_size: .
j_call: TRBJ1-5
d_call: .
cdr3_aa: CASSESRISNQPQHF
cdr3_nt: TGTGCCAGCAGTGAATCGCGGATTAGCAATCAGCCCCAGCATTTT

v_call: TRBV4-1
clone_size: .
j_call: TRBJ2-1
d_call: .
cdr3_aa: CASSQTQSGEQFF
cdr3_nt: TGCGCCAGCAGCCAGACCCAGTCGGGTGAGCAGTTCTTC

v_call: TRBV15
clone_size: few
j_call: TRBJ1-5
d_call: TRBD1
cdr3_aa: CATSKDRGQAQPQHF
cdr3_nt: TGTGCCACCAGCAAAGACAGGGGGCAGGCTCAGCCCCAGCATTTT

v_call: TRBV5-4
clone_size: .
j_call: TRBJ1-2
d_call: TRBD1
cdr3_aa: CASSLWTGGGGYTF
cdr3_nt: TGTGCCAGCAGCTTGTGGACAGGGGGCGGGGGCTACACCTTC

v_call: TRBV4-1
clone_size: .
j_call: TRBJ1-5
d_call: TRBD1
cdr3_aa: CASSQDKGTENQPQHF
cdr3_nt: TGCGCCAGCAGCCAAGATAAGGGGACAGAAAATCAGCCCCAGCATTTT

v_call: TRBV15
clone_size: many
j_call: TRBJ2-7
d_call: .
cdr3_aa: CATSRGGDSYEQYF
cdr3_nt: TGTGCCACCAGCAGAGGGGGGGACAGTTACGAGCAGTACTTC

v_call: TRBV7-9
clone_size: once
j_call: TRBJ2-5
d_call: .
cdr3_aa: CASSLDSGGTQYF
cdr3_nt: TGTGCCAGCAGCTTAGATTCTGGAGGGACCCAGTACTTC

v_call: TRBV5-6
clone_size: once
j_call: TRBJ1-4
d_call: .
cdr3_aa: CASSLAGRGFEKLFF
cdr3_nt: TGTGCCAGCAGCTTGGCCGGAAGGGGTTTCGAAAAACTGTTTTTT

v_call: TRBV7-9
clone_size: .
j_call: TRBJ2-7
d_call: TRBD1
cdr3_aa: CASSAGTGSFYEQYF
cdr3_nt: TGTGCCAGCAGCGCCGGGACAGGGTCGTTCTACGAGCAGTACTTC

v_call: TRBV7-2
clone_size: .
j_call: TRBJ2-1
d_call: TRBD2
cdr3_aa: CASSLQRGGYNEQFF
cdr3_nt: TGTGCCAGCAGCTTACAGCGGGGGGGCTACAATGAGCAGTTCTTC

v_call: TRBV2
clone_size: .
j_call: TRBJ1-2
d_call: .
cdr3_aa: CASSGTEPSNYGYTF
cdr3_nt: TGTGCCAGCAGTGGGACAGAGCCGTCTAACTATGGCTACACCTTC

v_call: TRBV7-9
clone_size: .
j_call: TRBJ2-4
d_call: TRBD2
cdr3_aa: CASSLARGGVAKNIQYF
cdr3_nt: TGTGCCAGCAGCTTAGCGCGGGGGGGCGTAGCCAAAAACATTCAGTACTTC

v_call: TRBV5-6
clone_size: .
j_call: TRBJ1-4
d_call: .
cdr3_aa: CASSRGEGEKLFF
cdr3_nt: TGTGCCAGCAGCCGCGGGGAGGGGGAAAAACTGTTTTTT

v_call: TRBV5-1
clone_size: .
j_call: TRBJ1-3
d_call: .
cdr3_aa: CASSLGQISGNTIYF
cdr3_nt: TGCGCCAGCAGCTTGGGACAAATCTCTGGAAACACCATATATTTT

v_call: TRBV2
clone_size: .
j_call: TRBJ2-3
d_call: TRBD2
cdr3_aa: CASSGLAGASTDTQYF
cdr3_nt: TGTGCCAGCAGTGGACTAGCGGGGGCTAGCACAGATACGCAGTATTTT

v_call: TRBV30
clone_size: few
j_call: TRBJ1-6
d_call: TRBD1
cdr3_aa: CAWSGPGQGTPLHF
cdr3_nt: TGTGCCTGGAGCGGACCGGGACAGGGAACCCCCCTCCACTTT

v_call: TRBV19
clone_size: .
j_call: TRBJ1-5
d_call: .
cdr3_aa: CASSSQVWGNQPQHF
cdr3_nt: TGTGCCAGTAGTAGCCAGGTTTGGGGCAATCAGCCCCAGCATTTT

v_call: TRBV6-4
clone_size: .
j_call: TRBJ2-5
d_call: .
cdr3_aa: CASSDYVKRAQETQYF
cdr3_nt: TGTGCCAGCAGTGACTACGTGAAGCGGGCCCAAGAGACCCAGTACTTC

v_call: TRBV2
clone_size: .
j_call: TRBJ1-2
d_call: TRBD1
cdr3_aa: CASSEIYGTGESTDYGYTF
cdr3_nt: TGTGCCAGCAGTGAAATTTATGGGACAGGGGAGTCTACCGACTATGGCTACACCTTC

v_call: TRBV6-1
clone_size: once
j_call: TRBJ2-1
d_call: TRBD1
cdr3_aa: CASSRQGAYNEQFF
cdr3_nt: TGTGCCAGCAGTCGACAGGGAGCCTACAATGAGCAGTTCTTC

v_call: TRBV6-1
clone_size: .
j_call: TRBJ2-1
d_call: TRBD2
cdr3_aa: CASSDYSGGGNEQFF
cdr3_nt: TGTGCCAGCAGCGACTATAGCGGGGGGGGCAATGAGCAGTTCTTC

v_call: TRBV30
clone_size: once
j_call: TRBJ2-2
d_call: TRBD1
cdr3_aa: CAWSVQGGTGELFF
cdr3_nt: TGTGCCTGGAGTGTACAGGGGGGCACCGGGGAGCTGTTTTTT

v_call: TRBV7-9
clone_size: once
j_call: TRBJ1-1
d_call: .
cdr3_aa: CASSLGSLNTEAFF
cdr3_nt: TGTGCCAGCAGCTTGGGCAGCTTGAACACTGAAGCTTTCTTT

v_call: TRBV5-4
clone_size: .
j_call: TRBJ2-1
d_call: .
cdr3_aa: CASSFASAEQFF
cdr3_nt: TGTGCCAGCAGCTTCGCGTCTGCGGAGCAGTTCTTC

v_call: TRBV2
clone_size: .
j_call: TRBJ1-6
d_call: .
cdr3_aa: CASSDWGGFHF
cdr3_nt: TGTGCCAGCAGTGACTGGGGCGGTTTCCACTTT